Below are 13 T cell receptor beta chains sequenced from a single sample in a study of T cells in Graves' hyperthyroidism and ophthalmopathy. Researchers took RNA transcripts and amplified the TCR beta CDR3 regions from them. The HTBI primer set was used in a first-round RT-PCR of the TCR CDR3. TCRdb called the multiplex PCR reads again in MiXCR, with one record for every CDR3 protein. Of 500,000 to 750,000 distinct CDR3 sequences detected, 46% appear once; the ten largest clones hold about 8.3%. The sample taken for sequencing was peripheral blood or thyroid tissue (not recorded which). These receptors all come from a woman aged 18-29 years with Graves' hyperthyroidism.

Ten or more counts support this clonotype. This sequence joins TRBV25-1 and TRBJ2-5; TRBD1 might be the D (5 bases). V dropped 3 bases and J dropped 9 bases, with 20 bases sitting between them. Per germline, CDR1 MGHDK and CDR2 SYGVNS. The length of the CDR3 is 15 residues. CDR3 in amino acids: CASSDPRVFRVAQYF. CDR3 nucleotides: TGTGCCAGCAGTGACCCCAGGGTCTTTCGGGTGGCCCAGTACTTC.

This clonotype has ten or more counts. The CDR3 sequence is CASRPSAVNTEAFF. As DNA, the CDR3 is TGTGCCAGTAGACCTAGTGCGGTGAACACTGAAGCTTTCTTT. The chain employs TRBV19 and TRBJ1-1; unclear D gene. With 6 bases removed from V and 0 bases from J, the gap between germline ends came to 11 bases. The CDR3 consists of 14 residues. Germline CDR1 and CDR2: LNHDA and SQIVND (reference sequence). The full variable domain, its missing parts supplied by reference TRBV19 and TRBJ1-1, is DGGITQSPKYLFRKEGQNVTLSCEQNLNHDAMYWYRQDPGQGLRLIYYSQIVNDFQKGDIAEGYSVSREKKESFPLTVTSAQKNPTAFYLCASRPSAVNTEAFFGQGTRLTVV.

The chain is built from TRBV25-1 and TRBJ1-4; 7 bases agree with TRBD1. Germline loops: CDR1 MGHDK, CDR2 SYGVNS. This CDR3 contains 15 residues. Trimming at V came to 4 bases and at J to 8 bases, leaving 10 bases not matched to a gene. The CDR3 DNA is TGTGCCAGCAGTGGGACAATGACAGGGCTGGAAAAACTGTTTTTT. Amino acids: CASSGTMTGLEKLFF.

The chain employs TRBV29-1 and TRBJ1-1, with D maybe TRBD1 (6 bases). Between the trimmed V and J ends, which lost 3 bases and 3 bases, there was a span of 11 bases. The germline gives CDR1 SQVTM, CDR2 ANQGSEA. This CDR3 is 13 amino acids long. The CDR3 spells CSVDQGLDTEAFF. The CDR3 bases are TGCAGCGTTGATCAGGGGCTGGACACTGAAGCTTTCTTT.

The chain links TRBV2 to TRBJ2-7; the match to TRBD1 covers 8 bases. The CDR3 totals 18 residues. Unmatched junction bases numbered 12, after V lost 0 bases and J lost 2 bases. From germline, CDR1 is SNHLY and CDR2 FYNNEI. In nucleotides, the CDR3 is TGTGCCAGCAGTGAAGCGTACGGACAGGGAACGCCAGCCTACGAGCAGTACTTC. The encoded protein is CASSEAYGQGTPAYEQYF.

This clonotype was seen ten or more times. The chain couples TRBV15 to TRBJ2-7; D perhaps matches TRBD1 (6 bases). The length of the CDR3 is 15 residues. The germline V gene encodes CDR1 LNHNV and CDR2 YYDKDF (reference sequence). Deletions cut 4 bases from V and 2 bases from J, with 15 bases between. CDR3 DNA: TGTGCCACCAGCAATCAGGGGACCGGTCCCTACGAGCAGTACTTC. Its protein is CATSNQGTGPYEQYF.

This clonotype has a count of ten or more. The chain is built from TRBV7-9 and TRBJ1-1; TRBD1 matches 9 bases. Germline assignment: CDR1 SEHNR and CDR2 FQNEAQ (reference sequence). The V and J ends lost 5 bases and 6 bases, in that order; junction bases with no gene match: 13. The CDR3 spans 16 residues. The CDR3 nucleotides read TGTGCCAGCAGCCACACGGGACAGGGTAAGGCCGCTGAAGCTTTCTTT. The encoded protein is CASSHTGQGKAAEAFF.

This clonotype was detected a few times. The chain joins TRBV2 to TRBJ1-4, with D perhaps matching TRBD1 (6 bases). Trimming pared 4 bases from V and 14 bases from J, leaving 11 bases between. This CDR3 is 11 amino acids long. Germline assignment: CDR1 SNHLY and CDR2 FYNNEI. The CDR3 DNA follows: TGTGCCAGCAGTGGGGCAGGGGACCTGTTTTTT. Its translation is CASSGAGDLFF.

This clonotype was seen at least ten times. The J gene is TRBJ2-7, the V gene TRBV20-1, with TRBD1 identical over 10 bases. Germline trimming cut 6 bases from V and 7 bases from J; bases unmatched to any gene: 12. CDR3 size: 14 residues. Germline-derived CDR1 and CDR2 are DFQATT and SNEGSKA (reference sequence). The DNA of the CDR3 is TGCAGTGCCAATTCCGGGACAGGGGCGGATGAGCAGTACTTC. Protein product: CSANSGTGADEQYF.

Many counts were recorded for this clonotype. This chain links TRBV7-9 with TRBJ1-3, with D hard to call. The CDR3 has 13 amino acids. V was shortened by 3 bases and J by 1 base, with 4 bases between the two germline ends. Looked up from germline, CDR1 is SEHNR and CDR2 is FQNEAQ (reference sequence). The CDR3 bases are TGTGCCAGCAGCTTTTATTCTGGAAACACCATATATTTT. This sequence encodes CASSFYSGNTIYF.

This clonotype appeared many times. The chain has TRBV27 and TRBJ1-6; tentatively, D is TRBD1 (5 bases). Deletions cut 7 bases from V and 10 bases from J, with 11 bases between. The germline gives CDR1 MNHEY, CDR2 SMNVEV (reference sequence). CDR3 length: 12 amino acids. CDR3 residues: CASTEGYSPLHF. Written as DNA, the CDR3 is TGTGCCAGCACGGAGGGGTACTCACCCCTCCACTTT.

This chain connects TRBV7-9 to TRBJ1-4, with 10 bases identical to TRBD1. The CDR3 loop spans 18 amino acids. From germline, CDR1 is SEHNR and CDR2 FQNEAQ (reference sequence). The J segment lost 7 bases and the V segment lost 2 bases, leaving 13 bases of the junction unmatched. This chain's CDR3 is CASSLFPRATGGGEKLFF. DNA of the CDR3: TGTGCCAGCAGCTTATTCCCACGGGCGACAGGGGGCGGTGAAAAACTGTTTTTT.

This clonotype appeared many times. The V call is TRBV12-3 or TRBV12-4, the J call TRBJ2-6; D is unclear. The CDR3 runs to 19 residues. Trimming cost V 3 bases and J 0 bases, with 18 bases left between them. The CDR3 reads CASSFRVGNPLSGANVLTF. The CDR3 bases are TGTGCCAGCAGTTTTCGTGTAGGGAACCCCCTCTCTGGGGCCAACGTCCTGACTTTC.